The 23 T cell receptor beta chains below all came from one sample that was sequenced in a study of spatial heterogeneity in lung cancer. Time point in this sample: sample taken at primary tumor resection. MiXCR was run by TCRdb on the 5' RACE reads, yielding one entry per CDR3 protein. The table has tens of thousands of distinct CDR3 sequences, under 7.5% seen once. Sequencing was performed on PBMCs, taken at surgery. Source of these receptors: a female donor with early-stage non-small cell lung cancer.

This clonotype showed up just a few times. The chain combines TRBV29-1 with TRBJ1-5; a weak D match, TRBD1 (5 bases). CDR3 size: 19 residues. The V end lost 8 bases, the J end lost 0 bases, and 29 bases lay between the germline ends. Per the germline V gene, CDR1 is SQVTM and CDR2 is ANQGSEA. The chain's CDR3 is CSIRSRDAVERYSNQPQHF. The CDR3 nucleotides read TGCAGCATACGTTCCCGGGACGCGGTAGAAAGATATAGCAATCAGCCCCAGCATTTT.

This clonotype appeared a few times. The genes are TRBV3-1 and TRBJ1-1; tentatively, D is TRBD1 (5 bases). Germline lookup yields CDR1 LGHDT and CDR2 YNNKEL (reference sequence). The germline V and J ends were trimmed by 1 base and 5 bases, with 11 bases remaining between them. The CDR3 loop spans 14 amino acids. CDR3 protein: CASSQVAGRTEAFF. In DNA form, the CDR3 reads TGTGCCAGCAGCCAAGTGGCGGGGCGGACTGAAGCTTTCTTT.

In its sample, this clonotype was seen a few times. This chain joins TRBV18 and TRBJ2-1; the D gene is possibly TRBD2 (6 bases). CDR1 and CDR2 (germline): KGHSH, LQKENI. V was shortened by 4 bases and J by 12 bases, with 28 bases between the two germline ends. This CDR3 comprises 17 residues. CDR3 sequence: CASSQTRQAGDTMPQFF. The CDR3 DNA follows: TGTGCCAGCTCACAGACCCGCCAAGCGGGTGATACAATGCCGCAGTTCTTC. The entire variable domain, with the rest obtained from reference TRBV18 and TRBJ2-1, is as follows: NAGVMQNPRHLVRRRGQEARLRCSPMKGHSHVYWYRQLPEEGLKFMVYLQKENIIDESGMPKERFSAEFPKEGPSILRIQQVVRGDSAAYFCASSQTRQAGDTMPQFFGPGTRLTVL.

This clonotype was recorded many times. This rearrangement joins TRBV12-3 or TRBV12-4 to TRBJ1-3; 7 nucleotides match TRBD1. The CDR3 loop spans 16 amino acids. J was trimmed by 5 bases and V by 6 bases; bases with no gene match: 13. The DNA of the CDR3 is TGTGCCAGCAGGCTTCAAACAGGGGACGGCAGAAACACCATATATTTT. Its protein product is CASRLQTGDGRNTIYF.

This clonotype turned up a few times. The chain employs TRBV3-1 and TRBJ2-1; D possibly corresponds to TRBD2 (6 bases). The germline V gene has CDR1 LGHDT and CDR2 YNNKEL (reference sequence). The ends were cut back, 1 base at V and 0 bases at J, with 10 bases in the middle. The CDR3 consists of 16 residues. The CDR3 loop is CASSQGGVSSYNEQFF. In DNA form, the CDR3 reads TGTGCCAGCAGCCAAGGGGGGGTCAGCTCCTACAATGAGCAGTTCTTC.

This clonotype was counted a few times. The conserved phenylalanine or tryptophan is not found at the CDR3 terminus, so this likely reflects a read error. No DNA is shown, since the ends of the CDR3 on it are uncertain; the CDR3 is the one TCRdb lists. The chain has TRBV20-1 and TRBJ2-5. Germline loops: CDR1 DFQATT, CDR2 SNEGSKA (reference sequence). The CDR3 is 15 amino acids long, termini counted. The CDR3 sequence is CSARSIEGDLYQETQ.

At least ten counts were recorded for this clonotype. The chain is built from TRBV5-1 and TRBJ2-1; tentatively, D is TRBD1 (6 bases). The germline CDR1 and CDR2 sequences are SGHRS and YFSETQ. The CDR3 runs 16 residues. Deletions cut 2 bases from V and 0 bases from J, with 12 bases between. CDR3 region: CASSFTDRSSYNEQFF. The CDR3 DNA follows: TGCGCCAGCAGCTTTACAGACAGGAGCTCCTACAATGAGCAGTTCTTC.

The gene calls are TRBV29-1 and TRBJ1-5; D possibly corresponds to TRBD1 (5 bases). Germline V CDR1 and CDR2: SQVTM, ANQGSEA. This CDR3 has 14 residues. V lost 4 bases to trimming and J lost 3 bases, with 13 bases between them. In nucleotides, the CDR3 is TGCAGCGTTGTGGGGACGGATCCCAATCAGCCCCAGCATTTT. It codes for CSVVGTDPNQPQHF.

This clonotype appeared many times. The V call is TRBV12-3 or TRBV12-4, the J call TRBJ1-2; the match to TRBD1 covers 9 bases. The CDR3 covers 18 residues. V dropped 6 bases and J dropped 1; count of bases not matched to a gene: 15. The CDR3 region is CASSPRTGDLLFNYGYTF. In DNA, the CDR3 is TGTGCCAGCAGCCCTCGGACAGGGGACCTACTATTTAACTATGGCTACACCTTC.

The table lists this clonotype with many counts. CDR3 nucleotide sequence: TGTGCCAGCAGTACGCCGGGACTAGCAACAGATACGCAGTATTTT. It translates to CASSTPGLATDTQYF. The rearrangement links TRBV12-3 or TRBV12-4 to TRBJ2-3; 9 nucleotides align to TRBD2. The CDR3 extends over 15 amino acids. Trimming took 5 bases from V and 3 from J; bases not matched to a gene: 6.

This chain connects TRBV7-2 to TRBJ2-3; D remains ambiguous. Germline lookup yields CDR1 SGHTA and CDR2 FQGNSA. The CDR3 is made up of 14 amino acids. The V and J ends lost 5 bases and 0 bases respectively, with 9 bases between them. The CDR3 DNA reads TGTGCCAGCAGCCTTCAACACAGCACAGATACGCAGTATTTT. It specifies CASSLQHSTDTQYF.

There are a few counts of this clonotype. This sequence joins TRBV7-9 and TRBJ2-1; 9 bases align to TRBD2. Germline lookup yields CDR1 SEHNR and CDR2 FQNEAQ (reference sequence). The CDR3 spans 15 residues. Trimming took 5 bases from V and 7 from J; bases not matched to a gene: 9. In nucleotides, the CDR3 is TGTGCCAGCAGCCTAAGGACTAGCGCCTTAAATGAGCAGTTCTTC. Translated: CASSLRTSALNEQFF.

This clonotype was observed a few times. The rearrangement joins TRBV19 to TRBJ1-1; D remains unclear. Per the germline V gene, CDR1 is LNHDA and CDR2 is SQIVND (reference sequence). The ends were cut back, 8 bases at V and 0 bases at J, with 13 bases in the middle. CDR3 size: 14 residues. CDR3 residues: CASGRGLVNTEAFF. The CDR3, as DNA: TGTGCCAGTGGACGGGGTTTAGTGAACACTGAAGCTTTCTTT.

The chain has TRBV18 and TRBJ1-1, with a possible D match to TRBD1 (5 bases). Looked up from germline, CDR1 is KGHSH and CDR2 is LQKENI. The CDR3 extends over 14 amino acids. V dropped 2 bases and J dropped 5 bases, with 12 bases sitting between them. CDR3 nucleotide sequence: TGTGCCAGCTCACCAGGGGCCTCTGGTACTGAAGCTTTCTTT. Residues: CASSPGASGTEAFF.

This clonotype was detected ten times or more. V and J are TRBV6-2 or TRBV6-3 and TRBJ2-7; tentative D call: TRBD2 (5 bases). V gave up 2 bases and J gave up 2 bases, with 7 bases separating them. The germline gives CDR1 MNHEY, CDR2 SVGEGT. This CDR3 comprises 13 residues. The CDR3 is CASSYVGAYEQYV. Here the CDR3 DNA reads TGTGCCAGCAGTTACGTCGGGGCCTACGAGCAGTACGTC.

A few counts support this clonotype. The chain is built from TRBV9 and TRBJ1-4; 12 nucleotides line up with TRBD1. Per germline, CDR1 SGDLS and CDR2 YYNGEE. V trimming: 2 bases; J trimming: 8 bases; junction bases outside the gene matches: 4. The CDR3 contains 15 residues. The CDR3 loop reads CASSVGQGAEEKLFF. The CDR3 DNA is TGTGCCAGCAGCGTGGGACAGGGGGCGGAGGAAAAACTGTTTTTT. The complete variable domain, with remaining parts taken from reference TRBV9 and TRBJ1-4, reads DSGVTQTPKHLITATGQRVTLRCSPRSGDLSVYWYQQSLDQGLQFLIQYYNGEERAKGNILERFSAQQFPDLHSELNLSSLELGDSALYFCASSVGQGAEEKLFFGSGTQLSVL.

This clonotype has at least ten counts. This chain joins TRBV28 and TRBJ1-2, with D possibly matching TRBD1 (5 bases). Germline CDR1 and CDR2: MDHEN and SYDVKM. Trimming stripped 3 bases from V and 2 bases from J, with 7 bases between. The CDR3 has 13 amino acids. In DNA, the CDR3 is TGTGCCAGCAGTTTCGAGGGGAACTATGGCTACACCTTC. Amino acid sequence: CASSFEGNYGYTF.

This clonotype appeared many times. CDR3 sequence (DNA): TGTGCCAGCAGTTTAAACTTTCCGTCCAGGCTGAACACTGAAGCTTTCTTT. Residues: CASSLNFPSRLNTEAFF. The V call is TRBV28, the J call TRBJ1-1; D is undetermined. Germline CDR1 is MDHEN and CDR2 is SYDVKM. V shed 2 bases and J shed 0 bases, with 16 bases lying between them. This CDR3 spans 17 amino acids.

V and J are TRBV10-3 and TRBJ1-6, with 7 nucleotides matching TRBD1. V was pared by 3 bases and J by 8 bases, with 10 bases of the junction left unmatched. Germline V gene data show CDR1 as ENHRY and CDR2 as SYGVKD. The CDR3 consists of 16 residues. CDR3 sequence reads: CAISEVGAGGHSPLHF. The CDR3 DNA is TGTGCCATCAGTGAAGTCGGGGCAGGGGGACATTCACCCCTCCACTTT.

This clonotype was observed many times. The chain employs TRBV6-2 or TRBV6-3 and TRBJ1-1, with D uncertain. V lost 2 bases to trimming and J lost 3 bases, with 7 bases between them. This CDR3 has 13 amino acids. Germline CDR1 reads MNHEY; CDR2 reads SVGEGT. CDR3 DNA: TGTGCCAGCAGTTACGTCCCGGACACTGAAGCTTTCTTT. Translation: CASSYVPDTEAFF.

Many counts were recorded for this clonotype. The chain has TRBV6-5 and TRBJ1-1; D call uncertain. The CDR3 is 15 amino acids. The germline gives CDR1 MNHEY, CDR2 SVGAGI. Trimming stripped 7 bases from V and 0 bases from J, with 15 bases between. The CDR3 nucleotides read TGTGCCAGCACCTCTCCGGGAGGGTTGAACACTGAAGCTTTCTTT. It translates to CASTSPGGLNTEAFF.

In its sample, this clonotype was seen a few times. The V and J genes are TRBV29-1 and TRBJ2-3; D is uncertain. V lost 4 bases and J 2 bases, leaving 13 bases between the germline ends. CDR3 length equals 14 residues. CDR1 is SQVTM, CDR2 ANQGSEA, per germline. This CDR3 is CSVAGLEITDTQYF. CDR3 nucleotides: TGCAGCGTTGCCGGGTTAGAAATCACAGATACGCAGTATTTT.

In its sample, this clonotype was seen many times. The chain uses TRBV9 and TRBJ2-1; D is uncertain. The ends were cut back, 2 bases at V and 5 bases at J, with 14 bases in the middle. From germline, CDR1 is SGDLS and CDR2 YYNGEE. This CDR3 contains 15 residues. The CDR3 region has the DNA TGTGCCAGCAGCGTTGAGGCGCGCGAAAACAATGAGCAGTTCTTC. This gives the protein CASSVEARENNEQFF.